A selection of T cell receptor beta chains follows, all from one sample in a study of cytomegalovirus exposure and HLA in healthy donors. Assay: immunoSEQ multiplex PCR; the TCRdb copy retains only in-frame clones and omits some. The table has around 150,000 clones, around 87% seen once. Sequences were obtained from PBMCs. These receptors all come from a woman aged 25 to 39 in good health and CMV-seronegative. CDR3s include the opening cysteine and the closing phenylalanine or tryptophan. The order of the fields is J gene, D gene, V gene, clone size, CDR3 DNA, CDR3 protein. D genes are given only for firm matches. Expanded clones get a size class; other rows say once, few or many, or leave the size out.

TRBJ1-1 | . | TRBV5-1 | . | TGCGCCAGCAGCTTGTTTCCTAACACTGAAGCTTTCTTT | CASSLFPNTEAFF
TRBJ2-5 | TRBD2 | TRBV6-6 | once | TGTGCCAGCGCCAAGCGGGGGATCCAAGAGACCCAGTACTTC | CASAKRGIQETQYF
TRBJ2-3 | TRBD2 | TRBV9 | . | TGTGCCAGCAGCGTAGGTGGCGGGGGGGCGGCAGATACGCAGTATTTT | CASSVGGGGAADTQYF
TRBJ2-5 | TRBD2 | TRBV28 | . | TGTGCCAGCAGACCACCAGCCGGGACTAGCGGTCAAGAGACCCAGTACTTC | CASRPPAGTSGQETQYF
TRBJ2-7 | . | TRBV7-8 | . | TGTGCCAGCAGCTTAGTCCAGGGGCCTTCCTACGAGCAGTACTTC | CASSLVQGPSYEQYF
TRBJ2-3 | TRBD2 | TRBV5-4 | . | TGTGCCAGCAGCTCATCTAGCGGGAAGATGATAGATACGCAGTATTTT | CASSSSSGKMIDTQYF
TRBJ2-3 | . | TRBV7-6 | once | TGTGCCAGCAGCTTAGGTCTAGCACCAGATACGCAGTATTTT | CASSLGLAPDTQYF
TRBJ2-7 | TRBD2 | TRBV2 | . | TGTGCCAGCAGGGGCCGGACTAGCGGGAGGCTCCGGTCCTACGAGCAGTACTTC | CASRGRTSGRLRSYEQYF
TRBJ2-1 | TRBD2 | TRBV19 | once | TGTGCCAGTAGTATATATGTAGCTAGCGGAGAGTACAATGAGCAGTTCTTC | CASSIYVASGEYNEQFF
TRBJ2-1 | . | TRBV27 | . | TGTGCCAGCAGTAGACTACGCAATGAGCAGTTCTTC | CASSRLRNEQFF
TRBJ2-7 | TRBD2 | TRBV27 | . | TGTGCCAGCAGTTACCAAGCGGGAGGAGTCTACGAGCAGTACTTC | CASSYQAGGVYEQYF
TRBJ1-6 | . | TRBV7-2 | . | TGTGCCAGCAGCGGCTCGAATTCACCCCTCCACTTT | CASSGSNSPLHF
TRBJ1-1 | TRBD1 | TRBV15 | . | TGTGCCACCAGCAGGGACAGGGTTACTGAAGCTTTCTTT | CATSRDRVTEAFF
TRBJ2-7 | . | TRBV5-1 | few | TGCGCCAGCAGCTTGGTAGCGGGACAGAGCTACGAGCAGTACTTC | CASSLVAGQSYEQYF
TRBJ2-7 | . | TRBV19 | . | TGTGCCAGTAGTGCACAGGGTTGGGAGCAGTACTTC | CASSAQGWEQYF
TRBJ1-1 | . | TRBV9 | once | TGTGCCAGCAGCCGCGTCGGGAACACTGAAGCTTTCTTT | CASSRVGNTEAFF
TRBJ1-2 | TRBD1 | TRBV5-5 | once | TGTGCCAGCAGCTTGCGTCGGGAGACAGGGTACTGCACCTTC | CASSLRRETGYCTF
TRBJ1-2 | TRBD1 | TRBV2 | . | TGTGCCAGCAAGGCCGGGACAGGCAGAGGCTACACCTTC | CASKAGTGRGYTF
TRBJ2-3 | . | TRBV7-9 | once | TGTGCCAGCAGCCTTCGACAGTCTTCCAGCACAGATACGCAGTATTTT | CASSLRQSSSTDTQYF
TRBJ1-1 | TRBD1 | TRBV6-5 | . | TGTGCCAGCAGTTACAGGGCTACAGGGGCTGAAGCTTTCTTT | CASSYRATGAEAFF
TRBJ1-1 | . | TRBV7-9 | . | TGTGCCAGCAGCTCGGGACTGACGAACGGTGAAGCTTTCTTT | CASSSGLTNGEAFF
TRBJ2-1 | . | TRBV5-6 | . | TGTGCCAGCAGCGCGGCCCTATCGAGCTCCTACAATGAGCAGTTCTTC | CASSAALSSSYNEQFF
TRBJ1-2 | . | TRBV7-2 | . | TGTGCCAGCAGCAAAGACAGGAGCACCCCCTATGGCTACACCTTC | CASSKDRSTPYGYTF
TRBJ1-3 | . | TRBV15 | . | TGTGCCACCAGCAGAGATAGAGGGTTCTTCTCTGGAAACACCATATATTTT | CATSRDRGFFSGNTIYF
TRBJ2-5 | . | TRBV5-4 | . | TGTGCCAGCAGCCCCCGCGGCCACACCGTACAAGAGACCCAGTACTTC | CASSPRGHTVQETQYF
TRBJ1-2 | . | TRBV5-5 | . | TGTGCCAGCAGCTTAAGACAGGACTATGGCTACACCTTC | CASSLRQDYGYTF
TRBJ1-6 | . | TRBV7-9 | few | TGTGCCAGCAGTATAGGGGCGTCGATGTCACCCCTCCACTTT | CASSIGASMSPLHF
TRBJ2-5 | . | TRBV28 | . | TGTGCCAGCAGTTTATTCGGGGAGACCCAGTACTTC | CASSLFGETQYF
TRBJ1-1 | . | TRBV7-9 | . | TGTGCCAGCAGCTTGATTGGGCAGGCTGAAGCTTTCTTT | CASSLIGQAEAFF